In its sample, the clone carrying this TCR beta chain was seen many times. Antigen: not known. The sample belongs to a study of neurological immune-mediated disorders. Study-wide results and limits: CDR3 amino acid sequences found in expanded clones were never shared across subjects, suggesting private repertoires in all groups.

Time point here: technical triplicate 1. The sorted libraries were made from approximately 960,000 CD4+ or CD8+ T cells. The output of every sequencing run exceeded 190 million TCR-beta sequences, derived from 15-18 subjects. TCRdb passed the 5' RACE reads through MiXCR, listing each CDR3 protein once. Among tens of thousands of distinct CDR3 sequences listed, 13% were seen once. The sequenced sample consisted of CD4+ T cells from blood. The sequence was obtained from a female donor with HTLV-1-associated myelopathy (HAM/TSP).

The CDR3 here is CAISESAGRYNSPLHF. DNA of the CDR3: TGTGCCATCAGTGAGTCCGCAGGGCGTTATAATTCACCCCTCCACTTT. The rearrangement uses TRBV10-3 and TRBJ1-6; D might be TRBD1 (5 bases). V shed 0 bases and J shed 4 bases, with 10 bases lying between them. The CDR3 is made up of 16 amino acids. CDR1 is ENHRY, CDR2 SYGVKD, per germline.